Listed here is a single T cell receptor beta chain. The antigen remains unidentified. This sample was included in a study of cytomegalovirus exposure and HLA in healthy donors. The overall study: Earlier, some 200 million T cells were analyzed, and fewer than 120 million unique TCR beta sequences were found among them.

General observations from the study: TCR beta sequences reportedly predicted most subjects' HLA-A and HLA-B alleles accurately. Cytomegalovirus association was assigned to about 150 TCR beta chains. In a later analysis, at a false discovery rate of 0.05, 15,000 to 20,000 TCR beta sequences matched HLA alleles.

Primers for the PCR totalled 60 Vbeta and 13 Jbeta. Clones were sequenced by immunoSEQ multiplex PCR, and TCRdb holds only the in-frame ones, with some missing. Among approximately 150,000 clones listed, approximately 80% were seen once. The CDR3 spans 15 residues. V lost 5 bases and J lost 6; bases outside the gene matches: 6. CDR1 is LNHDA, CDR2 SQIVND, per germline (reference sequence). The genes are TRBV19 and TRBJ2-2; TRBD1 matches 10 bases. The sequence was collected from a man aged 45 to 65 in good health and CMV-seropositive. Material: PBMCs. CDR3 bases: TGTGCCAGTAGTGTAGGACAGGGGGGTCCCGGGGAGCTGTTTTTT. It codes for CASSVGQGGPGELFF. Full variable domain (outside the CDR3, taken from reference TRBV19 and TRBJ2-2): DGGITQSPKYLFRKEGQNVTLSCEQNLNHDAMYWYRQDPGQGLRLIYYSQIVNDFQKGDIAEGYSVSREKKESFPLTVTSAQKNPTAFYLCASSVGQGGPGELFFGEGSRLTVL.